This T cell receptor beta chain stems from a study of identifying expanded T cells in peripheral blood. Study observations and caveats: About 1.2 clones differed between technical replicates, versus about 17 and 20 over time. Variance in clone template counts between roughly two-week samples significantly increased with total template count across all healthy donors.

Healthy donors had no documented immune events, such as infections, while sampled. Measured with immunoSEQ multiplex PCR; TCRdb has only the in-frame clones, and not every one. Here the sample spans 75,000 to 90,000 clones, about 87% being singletons. Germline CDR1 and CDR2: LNHNV and YYDKDF (reference sequence). The CDR3 runs to 14 residues. V lost 1 base and J lost 6, with 10 bases in between. Worth noting for this clone: Its antigen is undetermined.

V gene TRBV15 combines with J gene TRBJ2-1; TRBD1 is a possible D gene (6 bases). This clonotype was obtained from a person between 18 and 75 years old in good health. Sequencing was carried out using blood. The CDR3 bases are TGTGCCACCAGCAGAGTGAGGGGGAGCAATGAGCAGTTCTTC. Its protein product is CATSRVRGSNEQFF.